One T cell receptor beta chain is described in this entry. Its specific antigen is unknown. The receptor library was made with the immunoSEQ multiplex PCR assay. For the multiplex PCR, a mixture combining 60 forward primers for TCR Vbeta segments and 13 reverse primers for TCR Jbeta segments was used. The CDR3 region of rearranged TCR beta genes was amplified from genomic DNA by a multiplex PCR assay. On the Illumina HiSeq System, the amplified TCR beta libraries were sequenced as 87-base-pair reads. The authors' analysis ran thus. Across the roughly 670 repertoires, a later analysis counted 75 million to 90 million unique TCR beta chains, about 10 million of which were shared by at least two donors. To remove PCR and sequencing errors, raw reads were error-corrected and collapsed into unique sequences using a nearest-neighbor algorithm that merged closely related sequences. CDR3 sequences were aligned to IMGT reference sequences to assign V, D and J gene segments. For a sequence to be retained, a match of at least six nucleotides to both a V gene segment and a J gene segment was required. Rearrangements were called productive when the CDR3 lacked stop codons and stayed in frame with V and J; all others were non-productive. Following IMGT convention, CDR3 was defined as the stretch from the second conserved V-encoded cysteine to the conserved J-encoded phenylalanine. The earlier analysis of a few hundred of the donors excluded sequences that lacked an unambiguous match to a single V gene segment. In an earlier analysis of a few hundred of the donors, V segments were called functional above 56.7% productive rearrangements and were called segregating when the between-donor standard deviation exceeded 5%. A statistical classification framework was developed to diagnose cytomegalovirus status using the catalog of TCR beta chain sequences. V and J gene assignment, in a later analysis, came from comparing TCR nucleotide sequences with IMGT/GENE-DB human TR gene sequences. The TCRdist pipeline was used in a later analysis to assign CDR3 sequences and most-parsimonious VDJ recombination scenarios. In a later analysis, each TCR beta chain was defined by its CDR3 amino acid sequence together with its V-gene family, and reads lacking a unique V-gene family were excluded. A later analysis removed 592 highly shared, low-generation-probability nucleotide sequences to deal with suspected cross-contamination and a sequencing artifact. In a later analysis, a clonal expansion index for each public chain was calculated from normalized within-repertoire ranks of inferred template counts. Generation probabilities in a later analysis came from a VDJ recombination model fitted to out-of-frame rearrangements, and those results were checked against IGoR. Hypergeometric tests were used in a later analysis to score TCR-TCR, TCR-HLA and TCR-CMV co-occurrence, with a repertoire-size bias correction applied to the TCR pairs. A later analysis estimated false discovery rates by permuting HLA or CMV assignments 20 times. In a later analysis, co-occurring TCRs were grouped using DBSCAN, with TCRdist sequence similarity added in when clustering inside HLA-allele-positive subsets. Co-occurrence clustering excluded repertoires with fewer than 30,000 or more than 120,000 public chains, plus five with anomalous nucleotide sharing. TCRdb provides this immuneACCESS table in a form limited to in-frame rearrangements. Some clones are lacking; in checked studies, under half of them reflect an unresolved V gene, and why the rest are absent is not known. Clone size and the V and J calls come from that table; the DNA yielded D and trimming. This sample's table has entries for around 76,000 clones. The top ten clones comprise less than 6% of the sample.

This entry belongs to a study of cytomegalovirus exposure and HLA in healthy donors (dated by TCRdb to 2015 to 2018). About the study as a whole: According to an earlier analysis of 587 of the donors, about 170 million T cells yielded over 100 million unique TCR beta sequences and roughly 280 Gb of sequence data. An early release covering roughly 600 HLA-typed donors comprised 250 to 350 gigabases of sequencing data and around 85 million unique TCR sequences. The genetic ancestry cluster associated with self-reported Caucasian donors included about 84% of the roughly 380 genotyped donors. The study aimed to test whether signatures of past pathogen exposure could be identified by cataloging public T cell receptors. The T cell repertoires of around 730 subjects were profiled by immunosequencing and related to cytomegalovirus serostatus. A separate validation cohort of roughly 130 different subjects was used in addition to the approximately 700-subject first cohort. The study combined high-throughput TCR immunosequencing, statistical association of individual TCRs with disease status, and machine learning to predict cytomegalovirus infection status. To study patterns of TCR occurrence, a later analysis re-analyzed previously published TCR beta repertoires from just over 650 donors and added high-resolution HLA genotyping. Rather than drawing on any new phenotypic data, the later analysis identified candidate immune exposures from TCR beta sequences and the way those sequences occurred across donors. An earlier analysis of 587 of the donors used high-throughput TCR beta sequencing to judge whether each TCR beta V gene segment behaved as functional or pseudogenic. Donor age, sex, ethnicity and CMV serostatus were compiled alongside the repertoire data. A later genetic analysis took genome-wide SNP genotypes for 398 of the 666 donors and used that subset as a discovery cohort. Every discovery cohort repertoire had been produced on one sequencing platform. HLA typing included class I and class II loci at four-digit resolution. The number of typed donors differed by locus: about 620-640 for A, B, C, DRB1 and DQB1; 500 to 550 for DQA1; over 600 for DPA1; and roughly 470 for DPB1. Several DR-DQ haplotypes were treated as single units for association and clustering because of strong linkage in the cohort. On average, roughly 200,000 unique TCR beta nucleotide sequences were sequenced per donor among several hundred genotyped donors of the cohort, with roughly a sixth of those sequences being non-productive. What the work shows at the level of the full study, not this receptor alone: In an earlier analysis of about 600 of the donors, most TCR beta V segments appeared in productive rearrangements about 87% or about 30% of the time, broadly matching IMGT annotations. Because some donors lacked HLA typing at each locus, the association tests relied only on the typed subset. According to a later genetic analysis, donors in an Asian-associated ancestry cluster had fewer N-insertions in productive TCRs than the approximately 650-donor mean. In both the original and validation cohorts, the classifier was reported to diagnose cytomegalovirus status with high specificity and sensitivity. V-gene and J-gene trimming of TCR beta chains was associated with a missense DCLRE1C variant in a later genetic analysis, and the association was replicated in an independent cohort. Compared with equally common non-associated chains, HLA-associated TCR beta chains in a later analysis were more clonally expanded and had lower generation probabilities. The earlier analysis of 587 of the donors excluded roughly 17 rarely observed V segments, including chromosome 9 orphons, because counts were too low. Correlated functional status among segregating V segments might be attributable to linkage disequilibrium, but an unknown experimental factor could not be ruled out. While some public TCRs were present in many individuals, most TCR sequences turned up only very rarely across donors. A further reported finding was that TCR beta sequences accurately predicted the HLA-A and HLA-B alleles for most subjects in the first cohort. Because the 87-base-pair reads could not distinguish some IMGT-functional V segments, including TRBV6-2 and TRBV6-3, those segments were excluded. A few of the identified cytomegalovirus-associated TCR beta chains were confirmed in vitro to be specific for cytomegalovirus antigens. A cluster of highly shared sequence variants was judged likely to be a technical artifact of the sequencing pipeline. A total of about 180 TCR beta chains were listed by the study as associated with cytomegalovirus. Specific HLA alleles were associated with 18,000 or so TCR beta sequences at a false discovery rate of 0.05 in a later analysis. The cohort was sequenced for TCR beta chains only, and without alpha or paired-chain data the features that could be detected were limited. According to a later analysis, TCR association rates differed among HLA loci, with DRB1 alleles showing the most associated TCRs and HLA-C alleles showing the fewest. The authors suggested that the approach could potentially be extended to other disease states and immunological phenotypes. Roughly uniform sequencing depth across donors was assumed in presence/absence analyses, although this assumption may not hold. When HLA alleles, especially DR and DQ, strongly co-occurred, attributing TCR associations to individual alleles was difficult. Several of the top co-occurrence clusters appeared to be linked to parvovirus B19, influenza, CMV and Epstein-Barr virus, according to a later analysis. According to a later analysis, most CMV-associated TCR beta chains appeared to be HLA-restricted, and the HLA associations seemed to be driven largely by CMV exposure. Immune exposure information for the cohort was limited to CMV serostatus.

V is trimmed back by 9 bases and J by 9 bases, and the junction contains 6 bases that no gene match accounts for. From its cysteine to its phenylalanine, the CDR3 spans 12 amino acids. Just the 36-base CDR3 DNA is kept, in frame starting at base 1. CDR1 is given as KGHSH and CDR2 as LQKENI, both from the germline V gene. The cohort was made up of roughly 670 healthy bone marrow donors. Cohort members were all nominally healthy when sampled, although unrecorded immune exposures were likely present. The donor tested CMV seronegative and was one of the 352 seronegative cohort members. A peripheral blood sample was provided by each donor, and peripheral blood mononuclear cells were used for TCR beta sequencing. Genomic DNA was extracted from the blood cell samples with the Qiagen DNeasy Blood Extraction Kit.

The source is a man aged 40-49 years in good health and CMV-seronegative. Source material: PBMCs. The V and J genes are TRBV18 and TRBJ2-1; 9 nucleotides in the junction match TRBD2. This receptor has the CDR3 CASQREVTEQFF. The DNA is as follows: TGTGCCAGTCAGCGGGAGGTCACTGAGCAGTTCTTC.